This TCR beta chain was captured in a study of graft-versus-host responses after intestinal transplantation. Study information: Anti-thymocyte globulin was used for induction in all recipients, who then took tacrolimus and steroids for approximately 3 years.

V lost 5 bases, J lost 2 bases, and 7 bases lay in between. The CDR3 covers 12 residues. CDR1 is MNHEY, CDR2 SVGAGI, per germline. Study-level points and caveats: In recipient marrow, GvH clones were found, and some appeared first in ileum or blood. The study found high graft-versus-host to host-versus-graft clonal ratios in allografts of patients with graft-donor T cell macrochimerism.

Method: immunoSEQ multiplex PCR; TCRdb's copy keeps in-frame clones and lacks some. This sample yields fewer than 9,500 clones, of which around a third are seen a single time; about 2.9% belongs to the top ten. Irradiated, violet-dye-labeled stimulators (around 200,000) were plated alongside around 200,000 CFSE-labeled responders. Following the reaction, CD3+CD4+ and CD3+CD8+ responders that were proliferating and CFSE-low underwent sorting. This clone was counted only a few times. The source of this sequence is a human patient who was an organ donor for intestinal transplantation. The rearrangement links TRBV6-5 to TRBJ2-7; D remains unclear. Sequencing was performed on alloreactive CD8+ T cells from a mixed lymphocyte reaction culture, taken before transplantation. Documented subset: CFSE-low proliferating T cells sorted from roughly six-day pre-transplant mixed lymphocyte reaction (GvH or HvG direction). Here the CDR3 DNA reads TGTGCCAGCAGTGAAGCCCCCTACGAGCAGTACTTC. It codes for CASSEAPYEQYF.